This T cell receptor beta chain was obtained from a study of beta chain features in type 1 diabetes. Each of the CD4+ naive, central memory, regulatory and stem cell-like memory populations was sorted via CD45RO/CCR7/CD25/CD127/CD95/CD27. Germline assignment: CDR1 SNHLY and CDR2 FYNNEI. The CDR3 is 13 amino acids. V shed 4 bases and J shed 4 bases, with 11 bases lying between them. With regard to this clone: As yet, its antigen is unknown.

What was sequenced were expressed TCRB transcripts, since all of the isolated RNA had been reverse transcribed. The study sequenced naive, central memory and regulatory T cell samples to an average of roughly 4 million reads. Repertoires were generated with immunoSEQ multiplex PCR, while TCRdb's copy carries only in-frame clones and drops some. The sample consists of hundreds of thousands of clones, about a tenth of them appearing once. The study's findings and limits: Across all four CD4+ subsets, people with type 1 diabetes showed modestly shorter TCRB CDR3s. Researchers cautioned that cDNA sequencing could over-represent cells with high TCR expression.

The sequence was collected from a man aged 25-45 years with type 1 diabetes. The specimen sequenced was naive CD4+ T cells from blood. This rearrangement joins TRBV2 to TRBJ2-7; D gene unclear. The CDR3 sequence is CASSAAPRYEQYF. CDR3 sequence (DNA): TGTGCCAGCAGTGCTGCCCCGAGGTACGAGCAGTACTTC.